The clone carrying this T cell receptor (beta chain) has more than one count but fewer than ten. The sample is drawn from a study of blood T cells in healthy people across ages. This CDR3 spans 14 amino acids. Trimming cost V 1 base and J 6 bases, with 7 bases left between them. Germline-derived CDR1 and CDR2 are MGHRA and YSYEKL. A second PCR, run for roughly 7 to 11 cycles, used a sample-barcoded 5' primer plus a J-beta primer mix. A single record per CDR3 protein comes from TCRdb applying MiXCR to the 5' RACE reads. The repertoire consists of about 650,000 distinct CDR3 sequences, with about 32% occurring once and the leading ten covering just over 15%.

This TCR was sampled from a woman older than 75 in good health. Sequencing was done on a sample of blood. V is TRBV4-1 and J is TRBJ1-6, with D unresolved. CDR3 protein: CASSQVDRNSPLHF. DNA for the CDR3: TGCGCCAGCAGCCAAGTGGACCGTAATTCACCCCTCCACTTT.